The rows below give T cell receptor beta chains drawn from one sample of a study of blood T cell repertoires in COVID-19. Profiling relied on immunoSEQ multiplex PCR, and the TCRdb table lists in-frame clones only, not all of them. The sample contains under 150,000 clones, around four fifths of which appear only once. Sequencing was done on a sample of peripheral blood. The receptor set was obtained from a man older than 75 with acute or convalescent COVID-19. The CDR3 runs from the conserved cysteine through the conserved F or W. A D gene is named only where the DNA matches it firmly.

>-|TRBV19
CASSKYSGRDTQYF
>-|TRBV30
CAWEVGGQPQHF
>TRBD2|TRBV7-3
CASSRGGGYEQYF
>TRBD1|TRBV6-1
CASSETGAYEQYF
>-|TRBV18
CASRTAGDEQFF
>-|TRBV24-1
CATSDQSSYEQYF
>TRBD1|TRBV5-6
CASSLRWDREYGYTF
>TRBD1|TRBV27
CASSFLRDRGVGTQYF
>TRBD1|TRBV6-5
CASRNPTGGGEQFF
>-|TRBV18
CASSEGTGNTIYF
>-|TRBV6-6
CASSYTNTGELFF
>TRBD1|TRBV2
CASRAGTGFVGELFF
>TRBD2|TRBV11-3
CASSLRGDSDTQYF
>TRBD1|TRBV2
CASSEVWDRTANQPQHF
>TRBD1|TRBV5-1
CASSYTGTAGNTIYF
>-|TRBV9
CASSVQGYEQFF